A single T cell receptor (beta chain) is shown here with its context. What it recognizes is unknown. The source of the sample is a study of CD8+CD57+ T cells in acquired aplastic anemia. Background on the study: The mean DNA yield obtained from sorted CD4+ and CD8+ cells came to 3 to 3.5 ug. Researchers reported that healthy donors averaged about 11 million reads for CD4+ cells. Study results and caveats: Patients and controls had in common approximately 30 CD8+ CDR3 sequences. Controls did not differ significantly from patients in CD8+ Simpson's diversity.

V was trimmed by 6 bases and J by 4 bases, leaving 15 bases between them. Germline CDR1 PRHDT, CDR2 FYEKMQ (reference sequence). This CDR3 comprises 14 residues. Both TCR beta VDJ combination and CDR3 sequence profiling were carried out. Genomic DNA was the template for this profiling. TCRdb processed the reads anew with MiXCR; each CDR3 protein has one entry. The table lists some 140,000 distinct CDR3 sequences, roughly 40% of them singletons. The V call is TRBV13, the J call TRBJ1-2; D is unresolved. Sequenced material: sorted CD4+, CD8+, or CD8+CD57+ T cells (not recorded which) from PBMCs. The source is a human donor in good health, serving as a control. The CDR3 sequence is CASRAREGGYGYTF. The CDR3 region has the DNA TGTGCCAGCAGGGCTAGGGAGGGCGGCTATGGCTACACCTTC. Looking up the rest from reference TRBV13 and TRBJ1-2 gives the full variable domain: AAGVIQSPRHLIKEKRETATLKCYPIPRHDTVYWYQQGPGQDPQFLISFYEKMQSDKGSIPDRFSAQQFSDYHSELNMSSLELGDSALYFCASRAREGGYGYTFGSGTRLTVV.